The 13 T cell receptor beta chains in this list originate from one sample, sequenced in a study of control samples from healthy donors and cancer patients. The repertoire was sequenced with immunoSEQ multiplex PCR; TCRdb's copy has only in-frame clones and lacks some. The sample has about 130,000 clones; approximately 92% are singletons. The sequencing sample was made of PBMCs. The receptors were gathered from an elderly man with head and neck cancer.

The chain links TRBV7-2 to TRBJ1-4; D perhaps matches TRBD1 (5 bases). Germline V gene data show CDR1 as SGHTA and CDR2 as FQGNSA. Between the trimmed V and J ends, which lost 5 bases and 4 bases, there was a span of 14 bases. The CDR3 has 15 amino acids. The CDR3 nucleotides are TGTGCCAGCAGCCTGGGCGGGGCGCATAATGAAAAACTGTTTTTT. Its translation is CASSLGGAHNEKLFF.

The chain recombines TRBV19 with TRBJ1-1; no reliable D call. In germline, CDR1 is LNHDA, CDR2 SQIVND (reference sequence). CDR3 length: 14 amino acids. Between the trimmed V and J ends, which lost 5 bases and 2 bases, there was a span of 12 bases. This CDR3 is CASSLAAFNTEAFF. CDR3 nucleotide sequence: TGTGCCAGTAGTTTGGCAGCCTTTAACACTGAAGCTTTCTTT.

V usage is TRBV25-1 and J usage is TRBJ1-2; 11 positions agree with TRBD1. Germline assignment: CDR1 MGHDK and CDR2 SYGVNS. This CDR3 region has 13 residues. J lost 10 bases, V lost 2 bases, and 3 bases had no gene match. In DNA form, the CDR3 reads TGTGCCAGCAGTGAAGGGACAGGGGGATCCTACACCTTC. This encodes CASSEGTGGSYTF.

This clone was seen a handful of times. This chain connects TRBV20-1 to TRBJ2-5; tentatively, D is TRBD1 or TRBD2 (6 bases each). The V and J ends lost 6 bases and 3 bases respectively, with 17 bases between them. This CDR3 has 14 residues. Germline CDR1 DFQATT, CDR2 SNEGSKA (reference sequence). CDR3: CSASLGGSEETQYF. Written as DNA, the CDR3 is TGCAGTGCGAGTCTAGGGGGGTCTGAAGAGACCCAGTACTTC.

The chain recombines TRBV11-3 with TRBJ1-1, with D unclear. Germline V CDR1 and CDR2: SGHNT, YENEEA. The length of the CDR3 is 13 residues. V lost 6 bases, J lost 3 bases, and 11 bases lay in between. The CDR3 DNA reads TGTGCCAGCAGTTTCCACTACTACACTGAAGCTTTCTTT. Translated: CASSFHYYTEAFF.

This rearrangement joins TRBV2 to TRBJ1-1; weak D call: TRBD1 (6 bases). The germline CDR1 and CDR2 sequences are SNHLY and FYNNEI. This CDR3 spans 14 amino acids. Trimming took off 4 bases at V and 1 base at J, with 10 bases between the two ends. The CDR3 loop reads CASSASTGNTEAFF. In DNA, the CDR3 is TGTGCCAGCAGTGCGTCGACAGGGAACACTGAAGCTTTCTTT.

The J gene is TRBJ2-4, the V gene TRBV27; D not certain. The CDR3 sequence is 16 residues long. Germline values: CDR1 MNHEY, CDR2 SMNVEV (reference sequence). Deletions cut 5 bases from V and 0 bases from J, with 14 bases between. CDR3 sequence reads: CASSAFSLLAKNIQYF. The CDR3 nucleotides are TGTGCCAGCAGTGCCTTTTCCCTATTAGCCAAAAACATTCAGTACTTC.

This clone was picked up one time. The gene calls are TRBV25-1 and TRBJ2-2; weak D call: TRBD1 (6 bases). Germline CDR1 and CDR2: MGHDK and SYGVNS. The CDR3 has 16 residues. The germline V and J ends were trimmed by 5 bases and 7 bases, with 20 bases remaining between them. CDR3 residues: CASSPYGTGKSGELFF. The CDR3 DNA is TGTGCCAGCAGTCCCTATGGAACAGGGAAAAGCGGGGAGCTGTTTTTT.

The table lists this clone with a count of one. This chain uses TRBV3-1 (or the pseudogene TRBV3-2) with TRBJ2-3; 7 bases fit TRBD2. The CDR3 length is 15 residues. Germline V CDR1 and CDR2: LGHDT, YNNKEL (reference sequence). V was clipped by 3 bases and J by 1 base; unmatched bases: 4. The CDR3 DNA follows: TGTGCCAGCAGCCATAGCGGGTCAGGCACAGATACGCAGTATTTT. Protein product: CASSHSGSGTDTQYF.

The chain is built from TRBV3-1 (or the pseudogene TRBV3-2) and TRBJ1-5; the D is unclear. Germline CDR1 reads LGHDT; CDR2 reads YNNKEL (reference sequence). There are 16 residues in the CDR3. The V end was cut by 3 bases, the J end by 5 bases, with 17 bases between. CDR3: CASSHTQELGYQPQHF. Written as DNA, the CDR3 is TGTGCCAGCAGCCACACCCAGGAGCTGGGGTATCAGCCCCAGCATTTT.

This rearrangement joins TRBV7-9 to TRBJ2-7; D gene uncertain. The CDR3 is 16 amino acids. The germline V and J ends were trimmed by 5 bases and 0 bases, with 17 bases remaining between them. CDR1 is SEHNR, CDR2 FQNEAQ, per germline (reference sequence). The CDR3 sequence: CASSESNSHGSYEQYF. DNA of the CDR3: TGTGCCAGCAGCGAAAGTAACTCCCATGGCTCCTACGAGCAGTACTTC.

V usage is TRBV5-8 and J usage is TRBJ2-1; TRBD2 aligns across 10 bases. Trimming at V came to 2 bases and at J to 8 bases, leaving 7 bases not matched to a gene. Germline V lookup: CDR1 SGHTS, CDR2 YDEGEE. The CDR3 consists of 15 residues. In DNA form, the CDR3 reads TGTGCCAGCAGCTTAGCGGGGGGGCGGGTCGATGAGCAGTTCTTC. Amino acids: CASSLAGGRVDEQFF.

The V and J genes are TRBV6-6 and TRBJ2-5, with unresolved D. Germline V CDR1 and CDR2: MNHNY, SVGAGI (reference sequence). V was pared by 0 bases and J by 4 bases, with 0 bases between. This CDR3 is 11 amino acids long. CDR3 sequence: CASSYSETQYF. DNA for the CDR3: TGTGCCAGCAGTTACTCAGAGACCCAGTACTTC.